This T cell receptor (beta chain) is drawn from a study of blood T cell repertoires in COVID-19. Study in general: Specimens from acute and convalescent COVID-19 originated in the United States, Italy and Spain.

This CDR3 comprises 15 residues. Trimming removed 5 bases from V and 4 bases from J; junction bases left unmatched: 7. Germline V gene lookup returns CDR1 KGHDR and CDR2 SFDVKD. Sequencing used immunoSEQ multiplex PCR; TCRdb keeps in-frame clones, though not all of them. The sample lists approximately 260,000 clones; approximately 88% were seen once. Recruits, aged roughly 18 to 90 years, lived in 20 to 30 US areas. In assigning cohorts, the study relied on participant-reported clinical history. V gene TRBV24-1 combines with J gene TRBJ2-5; 9 bases agree with TRBD1. The receptor comes from a woman between 35 and 50 years old with acute COVID-19. Material for sequencing was PBMCs or T cells enriched from blood (not recorded which). DNA for the CDR3: TGTGCCACCAGTGCAACGACAGGGGGTTTAGAGACCCAGTACTTC. This gives the protein CATSATTGGLETQYF.